Described below is a single T cell receptor (beta chain) sequence and its context. The protocol was immunoSEQ multiplex PCR, while the TCRdb copy is restricted to in-frame clones and leaves out a portion. The data show 350,000 to 450,000 clones, about 89% seen once. This sample is drawn from a study of blood T cell repertoires in COVID-19. Overall study: The United States, Italy and Spain supplied acute and convalescent COVID-19 samples. PBMCs, B-cell-depleted T cells, or T cells were the source of the cDNA or gDNA that made up the material.

Unmatched junction bases numbered 13, after V lost 2 bases and J lost 4 bases. CDR1 and CDR2 from the germline V gene are SGDLS and YYNGEE. The CDR3 has 19 residues. The specimen was peripheral blood. The gene calls are TRBV9 and TRBJ2-2; 11 bases map to TRBD2. The TCR sequence derives from a man between 40 and 49 years old with acute or convalescent COVID-19. The CDR3 DNA reads TGTGCCAGCAGCGTCGTCCCGTTACTAGCGGGAGCATCCACCGGGGAGCTGTTTTTT. Its protein is CASSVVPLLAGASTGELFF.